This T cell receptor (beta chain) was sequenced in a study of blood T cell repertoires in COVID-19. Looking at the study overall: The United States, Italy and Spain were the sources of the acute and convalescent COVID-19 samples.

Across about two dozen US areas, participants ranged in age from about 18 to 100 years. Between the trimmed V and J ends, which lost 7 bases and 10 bases, there was a span of 8 bases. Germline-derived CDR1 and CDR2 are MNHEY and SVGAGI. This CDR3 region has 11 residues. In the original processing: Cell counts per sample came from amplifying reference gene primers. Data came from immunoSEQ multiplex PCR; TCRdb stores just in-frame clones and leaves some out. V and J calls and clone size are given by that table; D and trimming were obtained from the DNA. The sample holds 120,000 to 150,000 clones, about 90% seen once.

J is TRBJ1-6 and V is TRBV6-5; no definite D call. Sequencing used PBMCs or T cells enriched from blood (not recorded which). The origin of this receptor is a woman aged 40 to 50 who had been exposed to COVID-19. In DNA, the CDR3 is TGTGCCAGCATGAATGCGTCACCCCTCCACTTT. Translating gives CASMNASPLHF.